The entry that follows covers one TCR beta chain sequence. This entry belongs to a study of blood T cell repertoires in COVID-19. Assay used: immunoSEQ multiplex PCR; TCRdb lists only in-frame clones, some missing. The repertoire has a few hundred thousand clones, 70% to 90% of them found once; the top ten carry about 2%. This CDR3 is 18 amino acids long. J is TRBJ2-7 and V is TRBV21-1; TRBD1 is taken as the D call from the table, unchecked against the DNA. TRBV21-1 is a pseudogene locus. The receptor was derived from a man aged 30-40 years who had recovered from COVID-19. The specimen sequenced was PBMCs or T cells enriched from blood (not recorded which). The CDR3 coding sequence is TGTGCCAGCAGAAAACGGACAGGCCTACCTAGAAGGTCCTACGAGCAGTACTTC. Translation gives CASRKRTGLPRRSYEQYF.